The next 16 T cell receptor beta chains were all read from a single sample in a study. Using its own MiXCR run on the 5' RACE reads, TCRdb lists one record per CDR3 protein. Among roughly 69,000 distinct CDR3 sequences listed, roughly 23% were seen once. The sequenced sample was memory CD4+ T cells sorted from a lymph node. Subset defined: memory CD4+ T cells, CD4+CD45RO+CD25-. The receptors were sampled from a female donor with breast cancer.

This clonotype was observed a handful of times. The rearrangement joins TRBV6-2 or TRBV6-3 to TRBJ2-1, with D maybe TRBD2 (6 bases). CDR1 is MNHEY and CDR2 is SVGEGT in the germline V gene. V gave up 6 bases and J gave up 3 bases, with 12 bases separating them. There are 14 residues in the CDR3. The CDR3 DNA reads as TGTGCCAGCAGAGATAGCGGCTACTACAATGAGCAGTTCTTC. As protein: CASRDSGYYNEQFF.

The J gene is TRBJ2-2, the V gene TRBV18; tentative D call: TRBD1 (6 bases). V was shortened by 5 bases and J by 13 bases, with 20 bases between the two germline ends. Germline lookup yields CDR1 KGHSH and CDR2 LQKENI. CDR3 length: 14 amino acids. The CDR3: CASSYQGTTRGLFF. The CDR3 nucleotides read TGTGCCAGCTCATACCAGGGGACGACCCGGGGGCTGTTTTTT. Looking up the rest from reference TRBV18 and TRBJ2-2 gives the full variable domain: NAGVMQNPRHLVRRRGQEARLRCSPMKGHSHVYWYRQLPEEGLKFMVYLQKENIIDESGMPKERFSAEFPKEGPSILRIQQVVRGDSAAYFCASSYQGTTRGLFFGEGSRLTVL.

The rearrangement joins TRBV20-1 to TRBJ2-7; D gene unclear. CDR3 length: 11 amino acids. The ends were cut back, 2 bases at V and 3 bases at J, with 5 bases in the middle. Germline CDR1 and CDR2: DFQATT and SNEGSKA (reference sequence). CDR3 in amino acids: CSARQSYEQYF. CDR3 coding DNA: TGCAGTGCTAGACAGAGCTACGAGCAGTACTTC.

Remarks on this clonotype: A much larger clone sits a single nucleotide away, making a read error possible. Without the conserved terminal phenylalanine or tryptophan, this CDR3 likely stems from a read error. The rearrangement uses TRBV18 and TRBJ2-1; D assignment may be TRBD1 or TRBD2 (5 bases each). Trimming shortened V by 4 bases and J by 7 bases, and 14 bases separated the two germline ends. Germline V gene sequence: CDR1 KGHSH, CDR2 LQKENI. This CDR3 region has 14 residues. The CDR3: CASSLGRNSNEQFV. The CDR3 bases are TGTGCCAGCTCACTGGGACGGAACAGTAATGAGCAGTTCGTC.

The chain recombines TRBV29-1 with TRBJ2-1; D might be TRBD1 or TRBD2, each matching 5 bases. The CDR3 is 14 residues long. Germline V CDR1 and CDR2: SQVTM, ANQGSEA. V lost 3 bases, J lost 5 bases, and 14 bases lay in between. CDR3 nucleotides: TGCAGCGTTGATGTGGGACGGACCAACAATGAGCAGTTCTTC. This encodes CSVDVGRTNNEQFF.

This rearrangement joins TRBV5-1 to TRBJ2-5; D not certain. This CDR3 is built from 13 residues. With 0 bases removed from V and 5 bases from J, the gap between germline ends came to 8 bases. CDR1 and CDR2 from the germline V gene are SGHRS and YFSETQ. The CDR3, as DNA: TGCGCCAGCAGCTTGGCCGGGCTGGAGACCCAGTACTTC. Encoded protein: CASSLAGLETQYF.

Turning to this clonotype: It may be a read error: a sequence one base away is much more abundant. V and J are TRBV6-5 and TRBJ1-1; D is uncertain. CDR3 length equals 13 residues. Germline V lookup: CDR1 MNHEY, CDR2 SVGAGI. The CDR3 loop reads CASKRPMNTEACF. DNA for the CDR3: TGTGCCAGCAAGCGGCCCATGAACACTGAAGCTTGCTTT.

About this clonotype itself: A much larger clone sits a single nucleotide away, making a read error possible. The J gene is TRBJ2-1, the V gene TRBV5-4; D may correspond to TRBD1 or TRBD2 (5 bases each). The CDR3 covers 15 residues. Germline V gene data show CDR1 as SGHNT and CDR2 as YYREEE (reference sequence). In DNA, the CDR3 is TGTGCCAGCAGCTTGGGGGGGAGCTCCTACAAGGAGCAGTTCTTC. Protein: CASSLGGSSYKEQFF.

Of note for this clonotype: The junction departs from the called germline gene at one end, perhaps through a read error. The V call is TRBV7-2, the J call TRBJ1-2; D unclear. CDR3 length equals 12 residues. The germline CDR1 and CDR2 sequences are SGHTA and FQGNSA. CDR3 DNA sequence: TGTGCCAGCGGCTTAGCCCATTATGGCTACACCTTC. Translating it yields CASGLAHYGYTF.

CDR3 in DNA: TGCAGCGTTGTAAAGGTCCGCTCCTACGAGCAGTACTTC. Its protein product is CSVVKVRSYEQYF. The rearrangement uses TRBV29-1 and TRBJ2-7; no firm D call. This CDR3 contains 13 residues. V lost 4 bases and J lost 0, with 10 bases in between. Germline assignment: CDR1 SQVTM and CDR2 ANQGSEA.

The V and J genes are TRBV24-1 and TRBJ1-4, with D perhaps matching TRBD1 (5 bases). V was cut by 9 bases and J by 6 bases, with 10 bases left in between. The CDR3 sequence is 12 residues long. Germline CDR1 reads KGHDR; CDR2 reads SFDVKD. This CDR3 reads CATGGDDEKLFF. CDR3 coding DNA: TGTGCCACCGGAGGGGACGATGAAAAACTGTTTTTT.

In its sample, this clonotype was seen many times. The rearrangement uses TRBV9 and TRBJ2-3; tentatively, D is TRBD2 (6 bases). Germline V gene lookup returns CDR1 SGDLS and CDR2 YYNGEE. This CDR3 contains 15 residues. V dropped 0 bases and J dropped 6 bases, with 14 bases sitting between them. This CDR3 is CASSVATSGWDTQYF. CDR3 DNA sequence: TGTGCCAGCAGCGTAGCGACTAGTGGGTGGGATACGCAGTATTTT.

The rearrangement uses TRBV18 and TRBJ2-5; D not certain. The germline gives CDR1 KGHSH, CDR2 LQKENI. V lost 6 bases, J lost 5 bases, and 16 bases lay in between. The CDR3 runs to 14 residues. The CDR3 DNA is TGTGCCAGCTCGCCTCGATTGGAAGGGGAGACCCAGTACTTC. The encoded protein is CASSPRLEGETQYF. The complete variable domain, with remaining parts taken from reference TRBV18 and TRBJ2-5, reads NAGVMQNPRHLVRRRGQEARLRCSPMKGHSHVYWYRQLPEEGLKFMVYLQKENIIDESGMPKERFSAEFPKEGPSILRIQQVVRGDSAAYFCASSPRLEGETQYFGPGTRLLVL.

The chain recombines TRBV19 with TRBJ1-1; no clear D gene. The length of the CDR3 is 14 residues. V was trimmed by 2 bases and J by 5 bases, leaving 12 bases between them. Germline CDR1 LNHDA, CDR2 SQIVND (reference sequence). The chain's CDR3 is CASSISIPGTEAFF. In DNA, the CDR3 is TGTGCCAGTAGTATAAGTATTCCGGGAACTGAAGCTTTCTTT. The full variable domain, rest sourced from reference TRBV19 and TRBJ1-1, is DGGITQSPKYLFRKEGQNVTLSCEQNLNHDAMYWYRQDPGQGLRLIYYSQIVNDFQKGDIAEGYSVSREKKESFPLTVTSAQKNPTAFYLCASSISIPGTEAFFGQGTRLTVV.

This clonotype was seen a few times. This chain uses TRBV6-1 with TRBJ2-7; D might be TRBD1 or TRBD2, each matching 6 bases. V was pared by 8 bases and J by 2 bases, with 25 bases between. The CDR3 is 17 amino acids. CDR1 and CDR2 (germline): MNHNS, SASEGT. The CDR3 DNA is TGTGCCAGCCAACGGGGGACAAGCGCCACAGCGGCCTACGAGCAGTACTTC. Translated: CASQRGTSATAAYEQYF.

This clonotype was found many times. The J gene is TRBJ2-7, the V gene TRBV29-1, with D unresolved. This CDR3 has 12 residues. From germline, CDR1 is SQVTM and CDR2 ANQGSEA. With 4 bases removed from V and 3 bases from J, the gap between germline ends came to 10 bases. The CDR3 is CSVGFQSYEQYF. The CDR3, as DNA: TGCAGCGTTGGATTTCAGAGCTACGAGCAGTACTTC.